These 4 T cell receptor beta chains were sequenced from one sample in a study of technical replicates of blood from a handful of donors. TCRdb's table, derived via immunoSEQ multiplex PCR, lists solely in-frame clones and lacks some. The profile covers fewer than 60,000 clones, with 92% appearing a single time and about 3.9% taken by the ten largest. The specimen was PBMCs. The receptors derive from a human donor in good health. Some clones in this sample may be carry-over from other donors' samples.

The chain uses TRBV6-6 and TRBJ2-5; maybe TRBD1 (7 bases). V lost 6 bases, J lost 4 bases, and 12 bases lay in between. Germline assignment: CDR1 MNHNY and CDR2 SVGAGI (reference sequence). This CDR3 has 13 residues. For the CDR3, the DNA is TGTGCCAGCAGCCGACAGGGAGGAGAGACCCAGTACTTC. This encodes CASSRQGGETQYF.

On this clone: Its ends do not fully match the called genes, so a read error is possible. This chain uses TRBV2 with TRBJ1-5, with 8 bases identical to TRBD1. The CDR3 extends over 15 amino acids. The germline gives CDR1 SNHLY, CDR2 FYNNEI. CDR3 region: CASREGQGWNQPQHF. For the CDR3, the DNA is TGTGCCAGCAGAGAAGGACAGGGATGGAATCAGCCCCAGCATTTT.

V usage is TRBV11-1 and J usage is TRBJ2-3; weak D call: TRBD2 (6 bases). The CDR3 has 15 residues. From germline, CDR1 is SGHAT and CDR2 FQDESV (reference sequence). The V end was cut by 7 bases, the J end by 2 bases, with 16 bases between. The CDR3 protein is CASTLGLTSTDTQYF. Here the CDR3 DNA reads TGTGCCAGCACCTTGGGACTGACCTCCACAGATACGCAGTATTTT.

The J gene is TRBJ2-7, the V gene TRBV13; D might be TRBD2 (6 bases). Germline values: CDR1 PRHDT, CDR2 FYEKMQ (reference sequence). Trimming stripped 5 bases from V and 5 bases from J, with 19 bases between. The CDR3 is made up of 15 amino acids. This CDR3 is CASSTFRDLGDEQYF. The DNA of the CDR3 is TGTGCCAGCAGCACTTTCAGGGACTTGGGAGACGAGCAGTACTTC.